The text below deals with one T cell receptor (beta chain). Its specificity is unknown. The sample belongs to a study of cytomegalovirus exposure and HLA in healthy donors. Study at large: Ancestry clustering placed 70% to 90% of under 450 genotyped donors in the Caucasian-associated cluster.

Overall study findings and caveats: In a later analysis, V- and J-gene trimming of beta chains associated with a DCLRE1C missense variant, replicated independently.

Both 60 Vbeta primers and 13 Jbeta primers went into the PCR. Sequencing used immunoSEQ multiplex PCR; TCRdb keeps in-frame clones, though not all of them. The table shows 130,000 or so clones, with around four fifths occurring only once. The germline V gene has CDR1 KGHSH and CDR2 LQKENI. The CDR3 contains 11 residues. With 6 bases removed from V and 4 bases from J, the gap between germline ends came to 7 bases. Sequenced: PBMCs. The source is a female donor in good health and CMV-seronegative. V and J are TRBV18 and TRBJ2-7; no clear D. This CDR3 is CASSQEYEQYF. The CDR3 coding sequence is TGTGCCAGCTCCCAAGAGTACGAGCAGTACTTC. Together with reference TRBV18 and TRBJ2-7, the CDR3 gives the full variable domain: NAGVMQNPRHLVRRRGQEARLRCSPMKGHSHVYWYRQLPEEGLKFMVYLQKENIIDESGMPKERFSAEFPKEGPSILRIQQVVRGDSAAYFCASSQEYEQYFGPGTRLTVT.